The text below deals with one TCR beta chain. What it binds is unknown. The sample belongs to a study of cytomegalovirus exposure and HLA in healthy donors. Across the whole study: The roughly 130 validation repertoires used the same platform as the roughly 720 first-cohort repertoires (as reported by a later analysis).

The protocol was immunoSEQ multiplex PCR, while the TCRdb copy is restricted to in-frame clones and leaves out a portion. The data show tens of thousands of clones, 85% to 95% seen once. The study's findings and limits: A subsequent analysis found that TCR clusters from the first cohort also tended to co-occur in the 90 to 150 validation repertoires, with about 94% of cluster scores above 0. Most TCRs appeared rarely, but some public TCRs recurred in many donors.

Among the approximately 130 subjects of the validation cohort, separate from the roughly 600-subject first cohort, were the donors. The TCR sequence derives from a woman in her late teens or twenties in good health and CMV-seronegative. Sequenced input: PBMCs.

The DNA of the CDR3 is TGTGCCAGCTCACCCCCGACAGGGGGCAACTACGAGCAGTACTTC. Translated, it gives CASSPPTGGNYEQYF. V gene TRBV18 combines with J gene TRBJ2-7; TRBD1 aligns across 10 bases. This CDR3 has 15 amino acids. Germline CDR1 is KGHSH and CDR2 is LQKENI. Trimming removed 3 bases from V and 3 bases from J; junction bases left unmatched: 5.